This TCR beta chain was sequenced for a study of blood T cell repertoires in COVID-19. The length of the CDR3 is 15 residues. J was trimmed by 0 bases and V by 7 bases; bases with no gene match: 9. Germline values: CDR1 SNHLY, CDR2 FYNNEI. Clones were sequenced by immunoSEQ multiplex PCR, and TCRdb holds only the in-frame ones, with some missing. The table lists tens of thousands of clones, around 74% of them singletons, with less than 10% in the top ten. The chain combines TRBV2 with TRBJ2-7, with 7 bases aligning to TRBD1. This TCR was recovered from a human donor in a cohort sampled during active COVID-19. Sequenced material: peripheral blood. For the CDR3, the DNA is TGTGCCAGCACAATACGGACAGGAGACTCCTACGAGCAGTACTTC. Protein product: CASTIRTGDSYEQYF.